These T cell receptor beta chains were read from a single sample in a study of blood T cell repertoires in COVID-19. Here immunoSEQ multiplex PCR was the method, and the copy in TCRdb shows in-frame clones only, minus some. The sample holds approximately 94,000 clones, almost 90% seen once. The sequenced material came from peripheral blood. Receptors were obtained from a human donor in a cohort sampled during active COVID-19. Both conserved end residues are part of each CDR3. D genes are given only for firm matches. Size values are once, few and many counts, or a class for expanded clones, and some rows have none.

>TRBV7-9|NA|15|TRBJ1-2|TRBD1
TGTGCCAGCAGCTTTGCCTGGACAGGGTCCGATGGCTACACCTTC
CASSFAWTGSDGYTF
>TRBV4-2|NA|16|TRBJ2-7|NA
TGTGCCAGCAGCCAAGAGGCGAGGATAGCGGACTACGAGCAGTACTTC
CASSQEARIADYEQYF
>TRBV6-5|few|15|TRBJ2-3|TRBD2
TGTGCCAGCTCCGGCGGGGGTATGAGCACAGATACGCAGTATTTT
CASSGGGMSTDTQYF
>TRBV5-6|once|14|TRBJ1-2|NA
TGTGCCAGCAGCTTGGTTGGAGGGACTGGCGGCTACACCTTC
CASSLVGGTGGYTF
>TRBV5-4|NA|15|TRBJ2-3|TRBD2
TGTGCCAGCAACCTAGCGGGAGGGGGGACAGATACGCAGTATTTT
CASNLAGGGTDTQYF
>TRBV10-3|NA|15|TRBJ2-1|TRBD1
TGTGCCATCATATTTACAGGGGAAAACTACAATGAGCAGTTCTTC
CAIIFTGENYNEQFF
>TRBV30|NA|13|TRBJ2-7|TRBD1
TGTGCCTGGAATCGGGACAGTAAAAACGAGCAGTACTTC
CAWNRDSKNEQYF
>TRBV7-2|NA|15|TRBJ1-6|NA
TGTGCCAGCAGCTTATTCGGAGGGTTGGTATCACCCCTCCACTTT
CASSLFGGLVSPLHF
>TRBV4-1|NA|13|TRBJ2-5|NA
TGCGCCAGCAGCCTCGACAGACCAGAGACCCAGTACTTC
CASSLDRPETQYF
>TRBV5-1|NA|16|TRBJ1-4|TRBD1
TGCGCCAGCAGCACGGGACAGGTTGCAACTAATGAAAAACTGTTTTTT
CASSTGQVATNEKLFF
>TRBV28|NA|16|TRBJ2-2|TRBD2
TGTGCCAGCAGTTTATCAGTAGCGGGAATGGGCGGGGAGCTGTTTTTT
CASSLSVAGMGGELFF
>TRBV6-5|NA|15|TRBJ2-5|TRBD2
TGTGCCAGCAGTTACGGGAGCGGGAGGGTGGAGACCCAGTACTTC
CASSYGSGRVETQYF